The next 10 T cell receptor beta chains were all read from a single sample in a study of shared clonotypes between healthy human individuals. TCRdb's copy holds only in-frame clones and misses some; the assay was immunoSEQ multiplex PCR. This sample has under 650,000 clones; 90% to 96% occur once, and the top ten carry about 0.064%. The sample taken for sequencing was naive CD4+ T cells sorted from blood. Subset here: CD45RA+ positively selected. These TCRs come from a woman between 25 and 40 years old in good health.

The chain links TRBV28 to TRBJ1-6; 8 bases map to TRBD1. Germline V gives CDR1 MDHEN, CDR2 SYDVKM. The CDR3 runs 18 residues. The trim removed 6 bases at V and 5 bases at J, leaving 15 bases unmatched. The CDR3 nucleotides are TGTGCCAGCAGCCGACAGGGGAGTTACGGGCTTGATAATTCACCCCTCCACTTT. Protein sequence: CASSRQGSYGLDNSPLHF.

The CDR3 spells CAWNVVSDSPLHF. CDR3 nucleotides: TGTGCCTGGAATGTAGTTTCGGATTCACCCCTCCACTTT. This sequence joins TRBV30 and TRBJ1-6; D is unclear. Germline CDR1 is GTSNPN and CDR2 is SVGIG (reference sequence). The CDR3 contains 13 residues. Trimming took off 4 bases at V and 8 bases at J, with 12 bases between the two ends. The complete variable domain, with remaining parts taken from reference TRBV30 and TRBJ1-6, reads SQTIHQWPATLVQPVGSPLSLECTVEGTSNPNLYWYRQAAGRGLQLLFYSVGIGQISSEVPQNLSASRPQDRQFILSSKKLLLSDSGFYLCAWNVVSDSPLHFGNGTRLTVT.

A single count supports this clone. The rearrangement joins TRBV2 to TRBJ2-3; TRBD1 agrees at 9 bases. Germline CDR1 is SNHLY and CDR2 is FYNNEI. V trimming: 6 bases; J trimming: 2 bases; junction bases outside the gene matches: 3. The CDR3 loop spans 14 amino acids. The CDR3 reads CASSRDRVTDTQYF. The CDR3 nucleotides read TGTGCCAGCAGCCGGGACAGGGTCACAGATACGCAGTATTTT.

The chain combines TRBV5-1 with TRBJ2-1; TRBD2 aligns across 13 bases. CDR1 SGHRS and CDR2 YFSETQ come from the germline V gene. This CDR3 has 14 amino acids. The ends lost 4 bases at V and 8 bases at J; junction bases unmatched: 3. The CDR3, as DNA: TGCGCCAGCAGCAGGACTAGCGGGAGCCATGAGCAGTTCTTC. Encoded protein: CASSRTSGSHEQFF. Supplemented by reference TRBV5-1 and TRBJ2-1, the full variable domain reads KAGVTQTPRYLIKTRGQQVTLSCSPISGHRSVSWYQQTPGQGLQFLFEYFSETQRNKGNFPGRFSGRQFSNSRSEMNVSTLELGDSALYLCASSRTSGSHEQFFGPGTRLTVL.

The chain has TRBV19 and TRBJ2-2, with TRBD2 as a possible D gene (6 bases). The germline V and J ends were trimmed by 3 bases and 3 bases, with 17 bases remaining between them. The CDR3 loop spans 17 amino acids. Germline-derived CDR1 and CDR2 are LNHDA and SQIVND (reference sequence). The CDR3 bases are TGTGCCAGTAGTATTCCAGGAGGGGACTCGTACACCGGGGAGCTGTTTTTT. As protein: CASSIPGGDSYTGELFF.

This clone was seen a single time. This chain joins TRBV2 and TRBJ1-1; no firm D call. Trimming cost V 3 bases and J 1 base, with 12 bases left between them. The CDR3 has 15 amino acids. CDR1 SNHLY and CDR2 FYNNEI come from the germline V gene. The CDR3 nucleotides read TGTGCCAGCAGTGAGGGAATCCTTCAGAACACTGAAGCTTTCTTT. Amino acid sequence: CASSEGILQNTEAFF.

Here the CDR3 reads CASSLDGTGRSEAFF. In DNA, the CDR3 is TGCGCCAGCAGCTTGGACGGGACAGGGAGATCTGAAGCTTTCTTT. The chain employs TRBV5-1 and TRBJ1-1; 9 bases are a match to TRBD1. V gave up 0 bases and J gave up 6 bases; unmatched junction bases: 6. This CDR3 contains 15 residues. The germline V gene has CDR1 SGHRS and CDR2 YFSETQ.

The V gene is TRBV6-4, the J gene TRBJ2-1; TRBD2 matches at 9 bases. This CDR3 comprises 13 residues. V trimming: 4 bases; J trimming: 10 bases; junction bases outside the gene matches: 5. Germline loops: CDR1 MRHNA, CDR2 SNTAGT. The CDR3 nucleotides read TGTGCCAGCAGTGCTGTGAGCGGGAGGGAGCAGTTCTTC. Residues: CASSAVSGREQFF.

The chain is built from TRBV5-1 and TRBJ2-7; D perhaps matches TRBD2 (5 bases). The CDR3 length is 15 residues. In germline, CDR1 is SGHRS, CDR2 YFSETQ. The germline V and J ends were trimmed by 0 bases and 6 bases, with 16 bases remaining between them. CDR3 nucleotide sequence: TGCGCCAGCAGCTTGGATGGACTGGGATCCCGCGAGCAGTACTTC. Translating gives CASSLDGLGSREQYF.

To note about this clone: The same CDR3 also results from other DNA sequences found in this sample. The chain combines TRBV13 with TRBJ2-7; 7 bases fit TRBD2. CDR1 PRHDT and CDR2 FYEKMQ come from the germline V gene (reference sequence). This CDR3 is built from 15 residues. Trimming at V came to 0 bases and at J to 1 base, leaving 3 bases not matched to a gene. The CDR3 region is CASSLGPSGSYEQYF. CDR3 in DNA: TGTGCCAGCAGCTTAGGCCCTAGCGGATCCTACGAGCAGTACTTC.